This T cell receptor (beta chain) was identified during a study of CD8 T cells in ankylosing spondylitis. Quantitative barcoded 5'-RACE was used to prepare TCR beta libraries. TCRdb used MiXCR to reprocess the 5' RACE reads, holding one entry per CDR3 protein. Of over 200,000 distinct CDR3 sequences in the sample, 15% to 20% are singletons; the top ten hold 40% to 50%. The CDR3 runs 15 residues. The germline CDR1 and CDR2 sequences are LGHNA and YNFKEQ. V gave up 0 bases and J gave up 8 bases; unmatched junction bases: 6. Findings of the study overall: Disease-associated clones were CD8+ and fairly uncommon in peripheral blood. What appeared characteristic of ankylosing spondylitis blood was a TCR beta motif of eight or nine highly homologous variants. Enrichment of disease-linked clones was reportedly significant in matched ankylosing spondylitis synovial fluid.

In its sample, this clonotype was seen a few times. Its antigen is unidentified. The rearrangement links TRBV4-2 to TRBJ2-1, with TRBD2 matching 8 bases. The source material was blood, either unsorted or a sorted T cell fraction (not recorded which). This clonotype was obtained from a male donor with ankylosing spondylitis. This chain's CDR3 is CASSQEWYGGDEQFF. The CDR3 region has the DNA TGTGCCAGCAGCCAAGAATGGTACGGGGGGGATGAGCAGTTCTTC.